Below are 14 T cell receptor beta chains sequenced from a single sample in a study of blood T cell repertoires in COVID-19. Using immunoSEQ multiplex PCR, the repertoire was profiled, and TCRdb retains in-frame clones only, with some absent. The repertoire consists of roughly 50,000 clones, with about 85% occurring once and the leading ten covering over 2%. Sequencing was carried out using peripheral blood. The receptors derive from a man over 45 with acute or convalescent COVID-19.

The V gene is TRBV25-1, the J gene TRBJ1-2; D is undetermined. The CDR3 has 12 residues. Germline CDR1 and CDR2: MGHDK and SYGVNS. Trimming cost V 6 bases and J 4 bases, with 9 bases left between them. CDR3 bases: TGTGCCAGCAGGATGGCAGGCTATGGCTACACCTTC. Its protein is CASRMAGYGYTF.

The DNA for the CDR3 is TGTGCCAGCAGCTCCTCACGACAGGGTGAGACCCAGTACTTC. Its protein product is CASSSSRQGETQYF. The chain employs TRBV5-8 and TRBJ2-5; TRBD1 matches at 7 bases. Germline V gene data show CDR1 as SGHTS and CDR2 as YDEGEE. The length of the CDR3 is 14 residues. V shed 3 bases and J 5 bases; nucleotides not matched to a gene: 7.

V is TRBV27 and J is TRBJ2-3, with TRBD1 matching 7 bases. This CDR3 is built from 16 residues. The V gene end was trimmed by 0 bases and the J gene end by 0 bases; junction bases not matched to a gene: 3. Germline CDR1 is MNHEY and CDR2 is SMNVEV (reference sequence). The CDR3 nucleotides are TGTGCCAGCAGTTTATCGGGGACAGCTAGCACAGATACGCAGTATTTT. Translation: CASSLSGTASTDTQYF.

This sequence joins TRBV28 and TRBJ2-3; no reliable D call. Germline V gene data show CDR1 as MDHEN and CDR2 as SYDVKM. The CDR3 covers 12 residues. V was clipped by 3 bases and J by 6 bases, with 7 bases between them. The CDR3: CASSFRLDTQYF. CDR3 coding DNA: TGTGCCAGCAGTTTCCGACTGGATACGCAGTATTTT.

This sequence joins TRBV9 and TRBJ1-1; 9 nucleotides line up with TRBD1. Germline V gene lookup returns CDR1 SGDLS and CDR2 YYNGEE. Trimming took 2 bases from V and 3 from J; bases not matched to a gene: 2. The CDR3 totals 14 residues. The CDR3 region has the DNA TGTGCCAGCAGCGTGAGACAGGGGGACACTGAAGCTTTCTTT. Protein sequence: CASSVRQGDTEAFF.

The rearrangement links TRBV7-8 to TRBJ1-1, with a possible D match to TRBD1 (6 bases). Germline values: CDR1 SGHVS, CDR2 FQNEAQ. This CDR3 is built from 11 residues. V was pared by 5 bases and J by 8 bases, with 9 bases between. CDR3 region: CASSPDREAFF. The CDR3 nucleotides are TGTGCCAGCAGCCCAGACAGGGAAGCTTTCTTT.

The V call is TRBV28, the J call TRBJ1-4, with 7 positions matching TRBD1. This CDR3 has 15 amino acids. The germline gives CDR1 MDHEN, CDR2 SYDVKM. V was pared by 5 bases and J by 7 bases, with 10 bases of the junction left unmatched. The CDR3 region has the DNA TGTGCCAGCAGTCCCCGTCGACAGGGTGGTGAAAAACTGTTTTTT. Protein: CASSPRRQGGEKLFF.

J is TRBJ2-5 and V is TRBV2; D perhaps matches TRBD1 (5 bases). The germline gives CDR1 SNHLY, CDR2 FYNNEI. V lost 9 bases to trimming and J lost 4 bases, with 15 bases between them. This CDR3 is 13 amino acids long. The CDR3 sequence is CASTGRGLETQYF. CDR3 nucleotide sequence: TGTGCCAGTACCGGAAGGGGCCTAGAGACCCAGTACTTC.

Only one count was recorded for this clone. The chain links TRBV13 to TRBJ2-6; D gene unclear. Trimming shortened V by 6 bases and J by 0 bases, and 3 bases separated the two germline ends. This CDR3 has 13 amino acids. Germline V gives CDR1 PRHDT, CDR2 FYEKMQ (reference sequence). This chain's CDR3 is CASRYSGANVLTF. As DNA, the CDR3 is TGTGCCAGCAGATACTCTGGGGCCAACGTCCTGACTTTC.

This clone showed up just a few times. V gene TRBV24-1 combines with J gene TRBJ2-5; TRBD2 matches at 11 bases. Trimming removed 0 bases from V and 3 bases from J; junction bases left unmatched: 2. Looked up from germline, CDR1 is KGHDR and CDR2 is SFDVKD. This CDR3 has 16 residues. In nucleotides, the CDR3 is TGTGCCACCAGTGATTTGACTAGCGGGAGCGAAGAGACCCAGTACTTC. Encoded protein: CATSDLTSGSEETQYF.

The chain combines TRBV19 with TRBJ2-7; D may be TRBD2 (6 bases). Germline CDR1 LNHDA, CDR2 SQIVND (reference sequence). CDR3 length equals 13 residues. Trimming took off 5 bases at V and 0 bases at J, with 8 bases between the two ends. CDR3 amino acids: CASSAGPSYEQYF. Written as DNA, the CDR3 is TGTGCCAGTAGTGCGGGACCCTCCTACGAGCAGTACTTC.

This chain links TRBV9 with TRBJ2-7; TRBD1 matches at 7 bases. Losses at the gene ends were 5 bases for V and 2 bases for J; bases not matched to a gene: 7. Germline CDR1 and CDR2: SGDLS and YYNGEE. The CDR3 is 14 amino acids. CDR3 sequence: CASSEQGNAYEQYF. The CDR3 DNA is TGTGCCAGCAGTGAACAGGGGAACGCCTACGAGCAGTACTTC.

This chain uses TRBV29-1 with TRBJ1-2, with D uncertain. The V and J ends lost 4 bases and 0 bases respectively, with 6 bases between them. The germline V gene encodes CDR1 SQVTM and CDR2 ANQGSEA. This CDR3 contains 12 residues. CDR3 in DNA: TGCAGCGTTGTCCCCACTAACTATGGCTACACCTTC. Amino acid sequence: CSVVPTNYGYTF.

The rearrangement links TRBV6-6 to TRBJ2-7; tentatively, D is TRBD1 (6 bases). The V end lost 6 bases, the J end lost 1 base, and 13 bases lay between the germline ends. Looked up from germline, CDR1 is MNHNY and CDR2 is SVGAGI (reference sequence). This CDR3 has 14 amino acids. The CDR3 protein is CASSLTDRSYEQYF. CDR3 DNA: TGTGCCAGCAGCCTTACGGACAGATCCTACGAGCAGTACTTC.